This T cell receptor (beta chain) was sequenced in a study of T cell changes during pregnancy in multiple sclerosis. Sequencing was performed with immunoSEQ multiplex PCR; in TCRdb, only in-frame clones are kept and a portion is missing. The data hold around 80,000 clones, with 92% observed a single time. Germline lookup yields CDR1 WNHNN and CDR2 SYGVQD (reference sequence). V was shortened by 10 bases and J by 3 bases, with 15 bases between the two germline ends. The CDR3 length is 14 residues. The receptor comes from a female donor with multiple sclerosis, enrolled in a pregnancy study. This chain connects TRBV10-1 to TRBJ2-2; D unresolved. The source was peripheral blood, collected before pregnancy. The CDR3 loop reads CATQWLEDTGELFF. The CDR3 region has the DNA TGCGCCACCCAGTGGCTAGAAGACACCGGGGAGCTGTTTTTT.